The entry that follows covers one T cell receptor (beta chain) sequence. The time point here: peripheral blood 6 weeks after treatment start. It was locally advanced or metastatic urothelial carcinoma that patients had. The source of the sample is a study of PD-L1 blockade in urothelial cancer. The CDR3 has 17 amino acids. V lost 4 bases and J 2 bases, leaving 21 bases between the germline ends. Germline CDR1 ENHRY, CDR2 SYGVKD. Some clones are missing from TCRdb's copy, which holds only in-frame ones; the method was immunoSEQ multiplex PCR. The table shows 100,000 to 150,000 clones, with about 84% occurring only once.

The rearrangement joins TRBV10-3 to TRBJ2-7; D is possibly TRBD1 (6 bases). The sequenced sample was PBMCs, obtained around atezolizumab (anti-PD-L1) treatment. The origin of this receptor is a man aged 45-65 years with urothelial cancer. The CDR3 here is CAISGYPLTGPTYEQYF. As DNA, the CDR3 is TGTGCCATCAGTGGTTACCCATTGACAGGACCCACCTACGAGCAGTACTTC.